Below are 29 T cell receptor beta chains sequenced from a single sample in a study of T-cell memory formation after mild COVID-19. TCRdb independently ran MiXCR on the 5' RACE reads; one entry per CDR3 protein. This table holds about 360,000 distinct CDR3 sequences, under 15% found once. Sequences were obtained from PBMCs or a T cell subset sorted from them (not recorded which). These receptors were taken from a man younger than 35 who had mild COVID-19 (a few samples of this study predate the infection). Cell type and time point are not known.

The chain joins TRBV6-2 or TRBV6-3 to TRBJ1-5; no clear D gene. The CDR3 spans 12 residues. V was cut by 5 bases and J by 8 bases, with 10 bases left in between. The V gene's germline CDR1 is MNHEY and CDR2 SVGEGT. The CDR3 loop is CASSPSRKPQHF. CDR3 coding DNA: TGTGCCAGCAGTCCGTCCCGTAAGCCCCAGCATTTT.

The sample holds a few counts of this clonotype. V and J are TRBV27 and TRBJ1-1; no firm D call. This CDR3 has 14 residues. V was cut by 5 bases and J by 1 base, with 11 bases left in between. Germline values: CDR1 MNHEY, CDR2 SMNVEV (reference sequence). The CDR3 spells CASSANLRNTEAFF. DNA for the CDR3: TGTGCCAGCAGTGCAAACCTTCGGAACACTGAAGCTTTCTTT.

This clonotype came up a few times. This sequence joins TRBV12-3 or TRBV12-4 and TRBJ2-2; TRBD1 might be the D (5 bases). Trimming removed 3 bases from V and 4 bases from J, with 12 bases in between. CDR3 size: 15 residues. The CDR3 loop reads CASSLYGASTGELFF. The CDR3 nucleotides are TGTGCCAGCAGTTTGTATGGGGCGAGCACCGGGGAGCTGTTTTTT.

This clonotype occurred a few times. V usage is TRBV7-9 and J usage is TRBJ2-1, with no clear D. V lost 4 bases to trimming and J lost 0 bases, with 7 bases between them. Per germline, CDR1 SEHNR and CDR2 FQNEAQ (reference sequence). This CDR3 has 14 residues. The CDR3 DNA reads TGTGCCAGCAGCTCCCCGATCTCCTACAATGAGCAGTTCTTC. The encoded protein is CASSSPISYNEQFF.

There are a few counts of this clonotype. The chain couples TRBV5-1 to TRBJ2-2, with D perhaps TRBD1 (6 bases). Germline V gives CDR1 SGHRS, CDR2 YFSETQ. The length of the CDR3 is 14 residues. Trimming cost V 4 bases and J 4 bases, with 11 bases left between them. This CDR3 is CASSNQGSTGELFF. CDR3 in DNA: TGCGCCAGCAGCAACCAGGGGAGCACCGGGGAGCTGTTTTTT.

V gene TRBV4-1 combines with J gene TRBJ2-7; a weak D match, TRBD1 (8 bases). The CDR3 sequence is 15 residues long. Trimming left V 1 base short and J 9 bases short, with 19 bases between. Germline V gene sequence: CDR1 MGHRA, CDR2 YSYEKL. CDR3 residues: CASSQVPAGGGGQYF. The CDR3, as DNA: TGCGCCAGCAGCCAAGTCCCGGCAGGGGGCGGGGGGCAGTACTTC.

In its sample, this clonotype was seen a few times. V and J are TRBV19 and TRBJ2-7; the D gene is possibly TRBD2 (6 bases). CDR1 LNHDA and CDR2 SQIVND come from the germline V gene (reference sequence). The V end was cut by 1 base, the J end by 3 bases, with 13 bases between. The CDR3 is made up of 15 amino acids. CDR3 residues: CASSIGEASHYEQYF. CDR3 nucleotide sequence: TGTGCCAGTAGTATAGGGGAGGCCAGCCACTACGAGCAGTACTTC.

This clonotype occurred a few times. The chain combines TRBV4-1 with TRBJ2-7; D is possibly TRBD1 or TRBD2 (6 bases each). This CDR3 has 14 amino acids. The V gene lost 5 bases and the J gene lost 5 bases, with 16 bases spanning the gap. The germline gives CDR1 MGHRA, CDR2 YSYEKL. The CDR3 reads CASSLTGAGHEQYF. CDR3 bases: TGCGCCAGCAGCTTGACGGGGGCGGGCCACGAGCAGTACTTC.

The chain carries TRBV4-2 and TRBJ2-7, with D possibly being TRBD2 (6 bases). V was clipped by 0 bases and J by 3 bases, with 12 bases between them. In germline, CDR1 is LGHNA, CDR2 YNFKEQ. The CDR3 contains 15 residues. The CDR3 spells CASSQDSGLLYEQYF. CDR3 in DNA: TGTGCCAGCAGCCAAGACTCGGGACTTCTCTACGAGCAGTACTTC.

This clonotype was counted a few times. V is TRBV19 and J is TRBJ2-3, with 7 bases aligning to TRBD1. CDR1 and CDR2 (germline): LNHDA, SQIVND (reference sequence). The CDR3 length is 17 residues. V dropped 3 bases and J dropped 3; count of bases not matched to a gene: 12. CDR3 nucleotide sequence: TGTGCCAGTAGTATCGAGGGGGCAGGGAGCGGAACAGATACGCAGTATTTT. Its translation: CASSIEGAGSGTDTQYF.

The CDR3 DNA reads as TGTGCCAGCAGCTTACGACCGGACAGAAACACTGAAGCTTTCTTT. Protein sequence: CASSLRPDRNTEAFF. V and J are TRBV7-6 and TRBJ1-1, with D possibly matching TRBD1 (6 bases). From germline, CDR1 is SGHVS and CDR2 FNYEAQ. There are 15 residues in the CDR3. V shed 2 bases and J shed 2 bases, with 12 bases lying between them. Complete variable domain (other parts from reference TRBV7-6 and TRBJ1-1): GAGVSQSPRYKVTKRGQDVALRCDPISGHVSLYWYRQALGQGPEFLTYFNYEAQQDKSGLPNDRFSAERPEGSISTLTIQRTEQRDSAMYRCASSLRPDRNTEAFFGQGTRLTVV.

This clonotype has only a few counts. The chain employs TRBV7-2 and TRBJ1-1, with D unclear. Trimming left V 5 bases short and J 6 bases short, with 13 bases between. There are 13 residues in the CDR3. From germline, CDR1 is SGHTA and CDR2 FQGNSA. The CDR3 loop reads CASSLHGWAEAFF. In nucleotides, the CDR3 is TGTGCCAGCAGCCTACACGGATGGGCTGAAGCTTTCTTT.

J is TRBJ2-1 and V is TRBV7-3, with no clear D. Deletions cut 4 bases from V and 8 bases from J, with 9 bases between. CDR3 length: 12 amino acids. Germline CDR1 and CDR2: SGHTA and FQGTGA. CDR3 sequence (DNA): TGTGCCAGCAGCTCAGGTATGGATGAGCAGTTCTTC. Protein sequence: CASSSGMDEQFF.

This clonotype was picked up a small number of times. The chain is built from TRBV5-1 and TRBJ2-1; the D gene is possibly TRBD2 (6 bases). CDR1 SGHRS and CDR2 YFSETQ come from the germline V gene. The CDR3 loop spans 16 amino acids. The V gene lost 5 bases and the J gene lost 7 bases, with 22 bases spanning the gap. The CDR3 protein is CASRPSGAGMVNEQFF. CDR3 bases: TGCGCCAGCAGACCTTCCGGGGCGGGGATGGTGAATGAGCAGTTCTTC.

This clonotype was seen repeatedly, ten times or more. The chain has TRBV28 and TRBJ1-2; possibly TRBD1 for D (6 bases). Germline values: CDR1 MDHEN, CDR2 SYDVKM. V was cut by 2 bases and J by 4 bases, with 14 bases left in between. The CDR3 runs to 15 residues. The CDR3 bases are TGTGCCAGCAGTTTAGGGGGGGCGCAGGGCTATGGCTACACCTTC. Protein sequence: CASSLGGAQGYGYTF.

This clonotype was detected ten times or more. The V call is TRBV29-1, the J call TRBJ2-5; D not certain. The CDR3 contains 12 residues. Deletions cut 4 bases from V and 0 bases from J, with 6 bases between. CDR1 is SQVTM, CDR2 ANQGSEA, per germline. The CDR3 region has the DNA TGCAGCGTTGGGCTCAACCAAGAGACCCAGTACTTC. It yields the protein CSVGLNQETQYF.

The gene calls are TRBV5-5 and TRBJ2-7; D may correspond to TRBD1 or TRBD2 (5 bases each). The CDR3 sequence is 16 residues long. V gave up 3 bases and J gave up 1 base, with 17 bases separating them. CDR1 is SGHKS and CDR2 is YYEKEE in the germline V gene (reference sequence). CDR3 sequence (DNA): TGTGCCAGCAGCTCCCGGGGCGGGCACATATCCTACGAGCAGTACGTC. It yields the protein CASSSRGGHISYEQYV.

This clonotype was seen many times. The rearrangement uses TRBV5-1 and TRBJ1-6, with TRBD1 matching over 9 bases. The germline CDR1 and CDR2 sequences are SGHRS and YFSETQ. V was clipped by 0 bases and J by 7 bases; unmatched bases: 8. This CDR3 region has 17 residues. The CDR3 DNA sequence: TGCGCCAGCAGCTTGGCACCCGCGACAGGGGGAAATTCACCCCTCCACTTT. Protein sequence: CASSLAPATGGNSPLHF.

The rearrangement uses TRBV7-2 and TRBJ1-2; no reliable D call. CDR1 is SGHTA, CDR2 FQGNSA, per germline. V shed 6 bases and J shed 4 bases, with 15 bases lying between them. The CDR3 is 14 amino acids. The CDR3 bases are TGTGCCAGCAGGCGGGGTGATGCACTCTATGGCTACACCTTC. Encoded protein: CASRRGDALYGYTF.

This clonotype was observed a few times. CDR3 coding DNA: TGTGCCAGCAGCAAGGACAGGGAGGATGGCTACACCTTC. This sequence encodes CASSKDREDGYTF. The chain combines TRBV7-2 with TRBJ1-2; TRBD1 aligns across 8 bases. After removal of 5 bases from V and 6 bases from J, the junction contained 5 bases not matched to a gene. The CDR3 is 13 amino acids. Germline CDR1 is SGHTA and CDR2 is FQGNSA. Full variable domain (rest looked up from reference TRBV7-2 and TRBJ1-2): GAGVSQSPSNKVTEKGKDVELRCDPISGHTALYWYRQSLGQGLEFLIYFQGNSAPDKSGLPSDRFSAERTGGSVSTLTIQRTQQEDSAVYLCASSKDREDGYTFGSGTRLTVV.

The sample holds a few counts of this clonotype. J is TRBJ2-1 and V is TRBV5-1, with TRBD1 identical over 9 bases. The CDR3 extends over 17 amino acids. In germline, CDR1 is SGHRS, CDR2 YFSETQ. With 4 bases clipped from V and 6 bases from J, the junction kept 14 bases outside the gene matches. CDR3 loop: CASSLFAGQGPSNEQFF. The CDR3 bases are TGCGCCAGCAGCCTTTTTGCCGGACAGGGGCCTTCCAATGAGCAGTTCTTC.

This clonotype appeared a few times. The chain joins TRBV20-1 to TRBJ1-2; no definite D call. V was trimmed by 4 bases and J by 3 bases, leaving 15 bases between them. Looked up from germline, CDR1 is DFQATT and CDR2 is SNEGSKA (reference sequence). CDR3 length equals 14 residues. The CDR3 DNA sequence: TGCAGTGCTATTAGTATTCCGGGCCACTATGGCTACACCTTC. Its translation: CSAISIPGHYGYTF.

The gene calls are TRBV12-3 or TRBV12-4 and TRBJ1-3; maybe TRBD1 (5 bases). Trimming shortened V by 6 bases and J by 2 bases, and 14 bases separated the two germline ends. The CDR3 covers 15 residues. The DNA for the CDR3 is TGTGCCAGCAGGTCTCAGGGCCAGCCTGGAAACACCATATATTTT. Translated: CASRSQGQPGNTIYF.

J is TRBJ1-1 and V is TRBV5-1, with TRBD1 matching 7 bases. Germline CDR1 SGHRS, CDR2 YFSETQ. This CDR3 is 16 amino acids long. J gave up 4 bases and V 0 bases, and 9 bases lay outside the gene matches. The CDR3 loop reads CASSLDTGDLGTEAFF. DNA for the CDR3: TGCGCCAGCAGCTTGGATACAGGGGATCTTGGCACTGAAGCTTTCTTT.

The chain combines TRBV7-9 with TRBJ2-3; 13 bases fit TRBD2. CDR3 length: 16 residues. J lost 2 bases, V lost 4 bases, and 3 bases had no gene match. Germline CDR1 is SEHNR and CDR2 is FQNEAQ (reference sequence). CDR3 DNA: TGTGCCAGCAGCTGGGGACTAGCGGGGACCACAGATACGCAGTATTTT. Translating gives CASSWGLAGTTDTQYF.

The chain uses TRBV14 and TRBJ1-2, with unresolved D. V lost 0 bases, J lost 7 bases, and 12 bases lay in between. Germline CDR1 is SGHDN and CDR2 is FVKESK. The CDR3 totals 14 residues. The CDR3 loop is CASSQEWRLGGYTF. CDR3 bases: TGTGCCAGCAGCCAAGAGTGGAGGTTAGGTGGCTACACCTTC. The variable domain in full, with the rest retrieved from reference TRBV14 and TRBJ1-2, is EAGVTQFPSHSVIEKGQTVTLRCDPISGHDNLYWYRRVMGKEIKFLLHFVKESKQDESGMPNNRFLAERTGGTYSTLKVQPAELEDSGVYFCASSQEWRLGGYTFGSGTRLTVV.

This clonotype was seen a handful of times. This chain links TRBV12-5 with TRBJ2-7, with a tentative D call TRBD1 (6 bases). This CDR3 is 12 amino acids long. The germline V gene has CDR1 LGHNT and CDR2 FRNRAP. V was trimmed by 6 bases and J by 6 bases, leaving 12 bases between them. This CDR3 is CASGPTDSEQYV. DNA of the CDR3: TGTGCTAGTGGCCCGACGGACAGCGAGCAGTACGTC.

The V gene is TRBV11-2, the J gene TRBJ1-1, with D tentatively TRBD1 (5 bases). Looked up from germline, CDR1 is SGHAT and CDR2 is FQNNGV. V lost 3 bases and J lost 6, with 17 bases in between. CDR3 size: 15 residues. CDR3 DNA sequence: TGTGCCAGCAGCTTCCCTGGGACGCTGGGGCCTGAAGCTTTCTTT. It encodes CASSFPGTLGPEAFF.

This clonotype has only a few counts. This chain links TRBV30 with TRBJ2-1; 12 nucleotides align to TRBD2. J was trimmed by 13 bases and V by 5 bases; bases with no gene match: 6. Per germline, CDR1 GTSNPN and CDR2 SVGIG (reference sequence). The CDR3 runs 12 residues. CDR3 DNA sequence: TGTGCCTGGGCTAGCGGGGGGGCGCGTCAGTTCTTC. It translates to CAWASGGARQFF.